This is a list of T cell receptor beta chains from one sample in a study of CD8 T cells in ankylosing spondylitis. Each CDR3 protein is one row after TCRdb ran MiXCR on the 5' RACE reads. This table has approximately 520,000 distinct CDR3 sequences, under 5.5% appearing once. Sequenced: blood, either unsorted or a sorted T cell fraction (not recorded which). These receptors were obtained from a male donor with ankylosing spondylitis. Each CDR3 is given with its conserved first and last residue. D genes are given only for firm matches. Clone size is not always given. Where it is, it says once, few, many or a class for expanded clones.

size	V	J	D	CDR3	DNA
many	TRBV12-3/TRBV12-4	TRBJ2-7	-	CASSIGTDYEQYF	TGTGCCAGCAGTATAGGGACCGACTACGAGCAGTACTTC
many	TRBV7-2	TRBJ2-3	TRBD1	CASSPRTGADTDTQYF	TGTGCCAGCAGCCCCAGGACAGGGGCAGACACAGATACGCAGTATTTT
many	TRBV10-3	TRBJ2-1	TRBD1	CAISDRGRRTNEQFF	TGTGCCATCAGTGACAGGGGGCGAAGGACTAATGAGCAGTTCTTC
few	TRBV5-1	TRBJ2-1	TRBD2	CASSLSDLAGVNEQFF	TGCGCCAGCAGCTTATCAGATCTAGCGGGAGTCAATGAGCAGTTCTTC
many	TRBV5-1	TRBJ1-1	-	CASSGGNPNTEAFF	TGCGCCAGCAGCGGGGGAAACCCGAACACTGAAGCTTTCTTT
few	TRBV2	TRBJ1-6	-	CASRLTNSPLHF	TGTGCCAGCAGACTTACAAATTCACCCCTCCACTTT
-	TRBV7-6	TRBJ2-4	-	CASSLGKGAKNIQYF	TGTGCCAGCAGCTTGGGAAAGGGGGCCAAAAACATTCAGTACTTC
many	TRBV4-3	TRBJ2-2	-	CASSQDGGWNTGELFF	TGCGCCAGCAGCCAAGACGGAGGATGGAACACCGGGGAGCTGTTTTTT
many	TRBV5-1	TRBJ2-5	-	CASSHPPTLDRGYQETQYF	TGCGCCAGCAGCCACCCCCCGACTCTAGACCGGGGTTACCAAGAGACCCAGTACTTC
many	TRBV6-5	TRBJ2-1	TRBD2	CASSSPHAGGYNEQFF	TGTGCCAGCAGTTCCCCCCATGCGGGAGGGTACAATGAGCAGTTCTTC
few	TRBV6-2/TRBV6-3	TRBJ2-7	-	CASSHRRVNEQYF	TGTGCCAGCAGTCACCGCAGGGTTAACGAGCAGTACTTC
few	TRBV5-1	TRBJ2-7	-	CASSLGPNTYEQYF	TGCGCCAGCAGCTTGGGACCGAACACCTACGAGCAGTACTTC
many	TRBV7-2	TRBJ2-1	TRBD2	CASSSVTGTSGDEQFF	TGTGCCAGCAGCTCCGTTACCGGGACTAGCGGAGATGAGCAGTTCTTC
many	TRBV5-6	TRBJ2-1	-	CASSPATYNEQFF	TGTGCCAGCAGCCCGGCTACCTACAATGAGCAGTTCTTC
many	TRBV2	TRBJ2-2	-	CAIRGTVELFF	TGTGCCATCAGGGGAACAGTGGAGCTGTTTTTT
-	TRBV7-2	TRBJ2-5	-	CASSFARETQYF	TGTGCCAGCAGCTTCGCCCGGGAGACCCAGTACTTC
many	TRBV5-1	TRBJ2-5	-	CASSLTDLQETQYF	TGCGCCAGCAGCTTGACAGATTTGCAAGAGACCCAGTACTTC
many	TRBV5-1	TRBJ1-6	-	CASSLMPGAAEGNSPLHF	TGCGCCAGCAGCTTAATGCCCGGGGCCGCCGAGGGGAATTCACCCCTCCACTTT
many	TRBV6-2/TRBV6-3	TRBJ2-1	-	CASSYSFTGALSYNEQFF	TGTGCCAGCAGTTACTCTTTCACGGGGGCCTTATCCTACAATGAGCAGTTCTTC
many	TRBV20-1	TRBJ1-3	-	CSAREVRAGNTIYF	TGCAGTGCTAGAGAGGTTCGGGCCGGAAACACCATATATTTT
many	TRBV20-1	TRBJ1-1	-	CSAWGDKNTEAFF	TGCAGCGCCTGGGGTGACAAGAACACTGAAGCTTTCTTT
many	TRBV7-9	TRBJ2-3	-	CASSVIPGVDTQYF	TGTGCCAGCAGCGTCATTCCAGGGGTAGATACGCAGTATTTT
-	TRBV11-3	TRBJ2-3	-	CASSLESWADTQYF	TGTGCCAGCAGCTTAGAAAGCTGGGCAGATACGCAGTATTTT
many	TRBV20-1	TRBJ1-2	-	CSALTDYGYTF	TGCAGTGCACTAACGGACTATGGCTACACCTTC
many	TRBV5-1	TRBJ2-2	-	CASSLARRYTGELFF	TGCGCCAGCAGCTTGGCCCGCAGATACACCGGGGAGCTGTTTTTT
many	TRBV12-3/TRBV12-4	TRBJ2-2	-	CASTAFAGELFF	TGTGCCAGCACCGCCTTCGCCGGGGAGCTGTTTTTT
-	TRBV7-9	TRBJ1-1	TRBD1	CASSRLGTGLEAFF	TGTGCCAGCAGTCGATTAGGGACAGGGCTTGAAGCTTTCTTT
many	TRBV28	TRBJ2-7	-	CARMYDRGKAQGEQYF	TGTGCCAGGATGTATGATCGCGGAAAGGCGCAGGGAGAGCAGTACTTC
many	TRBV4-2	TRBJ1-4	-	CASSQGGLEEKLFF	TGTGCCAGCAGCCAAGGGGGGCTAGAAGAAAAACTGTTTTTT
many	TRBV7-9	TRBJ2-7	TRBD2	CASSPRSGAYEQYF	TGTGCCAGCAGCCCTAGAAGCGGGGCCTACGAGCAGTACTTC
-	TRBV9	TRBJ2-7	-	CASSVGPGPTSTTYYEQYF	TGTGCCAGCAGCGTAGGGCCAGGCCCTACCTCTACGACCTACTACGAGCAGTACTTC
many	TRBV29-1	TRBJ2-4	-	CSVATYVAKNIQYF	TGCAGCGTTGCGACGTACGTAGCCAAAAACATTCAGTACTTC
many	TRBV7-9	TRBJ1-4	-	CASSFVAGAIEKLFF	TGTGCCAGCAGCTTCGTGGCAGGGGCAATTGAAAAACTGTTTTTT
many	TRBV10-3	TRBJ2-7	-	CAISPGQTYEQYF	TGTGCCATCAGTCCTGGACAGACCTACGAGCAGTACTTC
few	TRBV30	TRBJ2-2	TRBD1	CAWSGTGTANTGELFF	TGTGCCTGGAGTGGCACCGGGACAGCGAACACCGGGGAGCTGTTTTTT
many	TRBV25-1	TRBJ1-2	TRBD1	CASSEPRQGRGHGYTF	TGTGCCAGCAGTGAACCTCGACAGGGTCGGGGCCATGGCTACACCTTC
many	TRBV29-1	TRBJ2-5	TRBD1	CSGWTGGQETQYF	TGCAGCGGATGGACAGGAGGACAAGAGACCCAGTACTTC
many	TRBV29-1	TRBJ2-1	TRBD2	CSSSGGAYNEQFF	TGCAGCAGTAGCGGGGGGGCCTACAATGAGCAGTTCTTC
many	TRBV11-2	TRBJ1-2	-	CASSLGGGSSGGYTF	TGTGCCAGCAGCTTAGGTGGAGGCTCCTCGGGGGGCTACACCTTC
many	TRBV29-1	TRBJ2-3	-	CSGLRRAGTDTQYF	TGCAGCGGTCTAAGGAGGGCGGGGACAGATACGCAGTATTTT
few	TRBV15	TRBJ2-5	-	CATSRGPRKIETQYF	TGTGCCACCAGCAGAGGTCCGCGAAAAATTGAGACCCAGTACTTC
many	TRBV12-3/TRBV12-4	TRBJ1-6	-	CASSLGGNVSPLHF	TGTGCCAGCAGTTTGGGCGGTAACGTTTCACCCCTCCACTTT
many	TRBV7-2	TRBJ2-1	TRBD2	CASSSQRLAGVDEQFF	TGTGCCAGCAGCAGCCAACGACTAGCGGGAGTTGATGAGCAGTTCTTC
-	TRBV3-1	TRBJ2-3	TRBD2	CASTERELDTQYF	TGTGCCAGCACCGAGCGGGAGTTAGATACGCAGTATTTT
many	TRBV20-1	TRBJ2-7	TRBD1	CRATGGPKQYF	TGCAGGGCAACAGGGGGGCCCAAGCAGTACTTC
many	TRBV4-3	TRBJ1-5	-	CASSQGAGYNQPQHF	TGCGCCAGCAGCCAAGGTGCAGGCTACAATCAGCCCCAGCATTTT
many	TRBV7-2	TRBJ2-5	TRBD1	CASSLGQGIQETQYF	TGTGCCAGCAGCTTAGGACAGGGGATCCAAGAGACCCAGTACTTC
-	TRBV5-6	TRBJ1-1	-	CASSPGLQVTFF	TGTGCCAGCAGCCCCGGGCTCCAGGTAACTTTCTTT
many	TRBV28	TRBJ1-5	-	CASSWRSDSNQPQHF	TGTGCCAGCAGTTGGAGGTCGGACAGCAATCAGCCCCAGCATTTT
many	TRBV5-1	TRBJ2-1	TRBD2	CASSKEAGVYNEQFF	TGCGCCAGCAGCAAAGAAGCGGGAGTCTACAATGAGCAGTTCTTC
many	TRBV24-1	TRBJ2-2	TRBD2	CATSDPGGWNTGELFF	TGTGCCACCAGTGATCCGGGGGGATGGAACACCGGGGAGCTGTTTTTT
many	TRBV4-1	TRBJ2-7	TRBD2	CASSQGLAGYEQYF	TGTGCCAGCAGCCAAGGACTAGCGGGCTACGAGCAGTACTTC
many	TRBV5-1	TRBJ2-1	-	CASSPTGTPEAYNEQFF	TGCGCCAGCAGCCCAACCGGGACCCCTGAGGCATACAATGAGCAGTTCTTC
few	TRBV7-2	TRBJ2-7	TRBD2	CASSARLSGGYVYEQYF	TGTGCCAGCAGCGCACGACTTAGCGGGGGGTACGTTTACGAGCAGTACTTC